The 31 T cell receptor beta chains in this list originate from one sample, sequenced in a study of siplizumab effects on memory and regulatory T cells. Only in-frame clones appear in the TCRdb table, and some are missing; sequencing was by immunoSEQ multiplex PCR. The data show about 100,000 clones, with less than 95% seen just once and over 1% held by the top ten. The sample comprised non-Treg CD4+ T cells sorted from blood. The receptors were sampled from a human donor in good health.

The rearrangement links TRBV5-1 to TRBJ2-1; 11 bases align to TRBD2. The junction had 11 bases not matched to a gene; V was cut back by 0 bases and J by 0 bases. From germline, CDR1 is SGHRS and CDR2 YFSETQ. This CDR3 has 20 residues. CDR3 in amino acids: CASSLATGTSGQSSYNEQFF. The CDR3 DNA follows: TGCGCCAGCAGCTTGGCCACAGGGACTAGCGGCCAGAGCTCCTACAATGAGCAGTTCTTC.

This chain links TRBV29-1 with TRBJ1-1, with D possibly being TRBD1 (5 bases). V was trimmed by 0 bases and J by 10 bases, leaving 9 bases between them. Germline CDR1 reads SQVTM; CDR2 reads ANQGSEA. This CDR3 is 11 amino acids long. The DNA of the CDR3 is TGCAGCGTTGAAGAGAACGGGGGAGCTTTCTTT. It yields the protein CSVEENGGAFF.

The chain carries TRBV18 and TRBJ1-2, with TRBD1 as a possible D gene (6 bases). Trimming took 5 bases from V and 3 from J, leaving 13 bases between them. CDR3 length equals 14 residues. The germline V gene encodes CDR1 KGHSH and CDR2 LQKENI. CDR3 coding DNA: TGTGCCAGCTCAGCTACAGGGATTGACTATGGCTACACCTTC. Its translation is CASSATGIDYGYTF. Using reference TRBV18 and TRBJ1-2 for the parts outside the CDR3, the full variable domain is NAGVMQNPRHLVRRRGQEARLRCSPMKGHSHVYWYRQLPEEGLKFMVYLQKENIIDESGMPKERFSAEFPKEGPSILRIQQVVRGDSAAYFCASSATGIDYGYTFGSGTRLTVV.

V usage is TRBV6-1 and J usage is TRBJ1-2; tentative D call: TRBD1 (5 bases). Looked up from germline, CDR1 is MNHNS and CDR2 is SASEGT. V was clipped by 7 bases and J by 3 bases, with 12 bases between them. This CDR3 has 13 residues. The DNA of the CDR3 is TGTGCCAGCAATCAGGGCATGGACTATGGCTACACCTTC. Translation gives CASNQGMDYGYTF.

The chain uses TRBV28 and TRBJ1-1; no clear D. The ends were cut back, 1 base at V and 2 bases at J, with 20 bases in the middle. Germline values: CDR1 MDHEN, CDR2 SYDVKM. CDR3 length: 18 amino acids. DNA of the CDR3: TGTGCCAGCAGTTTATCTGGCCCGTTTCGCCCCAGTAACACTGAAGCTTTCTTT. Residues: CASSLSGPFRPSNTEAFF.

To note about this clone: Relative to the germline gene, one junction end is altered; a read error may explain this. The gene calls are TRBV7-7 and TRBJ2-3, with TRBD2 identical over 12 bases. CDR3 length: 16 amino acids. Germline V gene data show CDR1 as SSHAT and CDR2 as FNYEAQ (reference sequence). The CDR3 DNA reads TGTGCTAGCAGTTCCGGACTAGCGGGGAACACAGATACGCAGTATTTT. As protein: CASSSGLAGNTDTQYF.

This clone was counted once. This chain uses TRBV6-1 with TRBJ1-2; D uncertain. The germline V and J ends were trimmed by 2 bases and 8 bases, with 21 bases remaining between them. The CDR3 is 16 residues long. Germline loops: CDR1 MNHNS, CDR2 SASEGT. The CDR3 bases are TGTGCCAGCAGTGAATTTGAGGCCCCTATAGGATACGGCTACACCTTC. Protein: CASSEFEAPIGYGYTF.

In DNA form, the CDR3 reads TGCAGCGTCGATAGACAGCAAGAGACCCAGTACTTC. Its translation is CSVDRQQETQYF. This rearrangement joins TRBV29-1 to TRBJ2-5; tentative D call: TRBD1 (5 bases). The CDR3 extends over 12 amino acids. Between the trimmed V and J ends, which lost 6 bases and 2 bases, there was a span of 10 bases. Germline CDR1 SQVTM, CDR2 ANQGSEA.

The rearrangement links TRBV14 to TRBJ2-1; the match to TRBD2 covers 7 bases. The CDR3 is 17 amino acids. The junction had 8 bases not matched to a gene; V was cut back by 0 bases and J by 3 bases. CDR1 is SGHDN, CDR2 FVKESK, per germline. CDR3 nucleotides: TGTGCCAGCAGCCAAGATCAGCTAGCGGTACTCTACAATGAGCAGTTCTTC. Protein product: CASSQDQLAVLYNEQFF.

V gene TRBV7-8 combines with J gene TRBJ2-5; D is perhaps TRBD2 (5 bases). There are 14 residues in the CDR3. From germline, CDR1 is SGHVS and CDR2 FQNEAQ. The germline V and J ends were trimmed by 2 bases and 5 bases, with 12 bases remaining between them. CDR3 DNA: TGTGCCAGCAGCTTATCGGGGTTTAGGGAGACCCAGTACTTC. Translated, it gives CASSLSGFRETQYF.

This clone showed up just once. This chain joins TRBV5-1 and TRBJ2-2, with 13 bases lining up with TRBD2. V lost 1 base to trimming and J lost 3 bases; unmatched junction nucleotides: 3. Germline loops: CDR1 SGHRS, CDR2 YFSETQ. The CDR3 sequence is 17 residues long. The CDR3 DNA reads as TGCGCCAGCAGCTTGAGACTAGCGGGAGGCGACACCGGGGAGCTGTTTTTT. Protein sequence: CASSLRLAGGDTGELFF.

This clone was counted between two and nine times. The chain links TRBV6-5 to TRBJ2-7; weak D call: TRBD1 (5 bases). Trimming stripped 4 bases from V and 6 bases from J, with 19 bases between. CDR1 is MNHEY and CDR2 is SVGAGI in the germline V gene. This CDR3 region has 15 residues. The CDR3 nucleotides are TGTGCCAGCAGTTCGGAGTACAGGTCTGCTGGCGAGCAGTACTTC. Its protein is CASSSEYRSAGEQYF.

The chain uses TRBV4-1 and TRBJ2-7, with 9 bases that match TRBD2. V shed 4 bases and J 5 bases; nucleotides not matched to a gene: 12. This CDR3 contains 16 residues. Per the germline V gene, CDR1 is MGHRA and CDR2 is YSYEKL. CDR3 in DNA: TGCGCCAGCAGCCCCCCCCGGGCGGGAGGGGACAACGAGCAGTACTTC. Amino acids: CASSPPRAGGDNEQYF.

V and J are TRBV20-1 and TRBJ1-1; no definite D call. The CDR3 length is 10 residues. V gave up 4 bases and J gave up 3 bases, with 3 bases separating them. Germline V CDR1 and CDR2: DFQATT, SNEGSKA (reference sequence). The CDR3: CSAKDTEAFF. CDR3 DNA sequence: TGCAGTGCTAAGGACACTGAAGCTTTCTTT.

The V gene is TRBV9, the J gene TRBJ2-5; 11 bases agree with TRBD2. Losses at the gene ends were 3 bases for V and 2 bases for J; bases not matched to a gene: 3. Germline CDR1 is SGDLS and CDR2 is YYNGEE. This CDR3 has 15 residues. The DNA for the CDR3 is TGTGCCAGCAGCGCCAGACTAGCGGGGCAAGAGACCCAGTACTTC. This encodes CASSARLAGQETQYF.

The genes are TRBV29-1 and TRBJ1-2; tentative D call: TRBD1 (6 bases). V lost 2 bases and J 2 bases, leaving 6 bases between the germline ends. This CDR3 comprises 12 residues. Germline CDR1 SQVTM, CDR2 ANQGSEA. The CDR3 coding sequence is TGCAGCGTTGAAAGGGGGAACTATGGCTACACCTTC. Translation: CSVERGNYGYTF.

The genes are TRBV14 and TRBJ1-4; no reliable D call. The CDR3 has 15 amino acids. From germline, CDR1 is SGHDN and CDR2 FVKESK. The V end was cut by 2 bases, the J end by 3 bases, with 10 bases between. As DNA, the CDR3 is TGTGCCAGCAGCCAAAGATTGGGTGCTAATGAAAAACTGTTTTTT. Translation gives CASSQRLGANEKLFF.

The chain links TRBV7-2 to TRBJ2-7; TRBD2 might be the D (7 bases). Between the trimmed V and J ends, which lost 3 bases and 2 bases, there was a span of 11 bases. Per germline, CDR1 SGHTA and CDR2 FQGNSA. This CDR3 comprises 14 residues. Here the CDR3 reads CASSLGGGAYEQYF. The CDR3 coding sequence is TGTGCCAGCAGCTTGGGCGGGGGCGCCTACGAGCAGTACTTC. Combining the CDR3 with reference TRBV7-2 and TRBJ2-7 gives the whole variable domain GAGVSQSPSNKVTEKGKDVELRCDPISGHTALYWYRQSLGQGLEFLIYFQGNSAPDKSGLPSDRFSAERTGGSVSTLTIQRTQQEDSAVYLCASSLGGGAYEQYFGPGTRLTVT.

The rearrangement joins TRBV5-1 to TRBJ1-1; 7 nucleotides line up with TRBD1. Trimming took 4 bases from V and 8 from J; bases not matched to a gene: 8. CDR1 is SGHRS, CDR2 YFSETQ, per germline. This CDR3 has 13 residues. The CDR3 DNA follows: TGCGCCAGCAGCCCGGGACAGACTTCAGAAGCTTTCTTT. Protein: CASSPGQTSEAFF. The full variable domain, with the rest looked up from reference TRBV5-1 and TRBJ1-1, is KAGVTQTPRYLIKTRGQQVTLSCSPISGHRSVSWYQQTPGQGLQFLFEYFSETQRNKGNFPGRFSGRQFSNSRSEMNVSTLELGDSALYLCASSPGQTSEAFFGQGTRLTVV.

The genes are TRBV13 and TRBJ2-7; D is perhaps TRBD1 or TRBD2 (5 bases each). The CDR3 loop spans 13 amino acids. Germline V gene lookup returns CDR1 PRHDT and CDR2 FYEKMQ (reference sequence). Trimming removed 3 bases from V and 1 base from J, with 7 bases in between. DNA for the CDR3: TGTGCCAGCAGCTTGGGGGTGTCCTACGAGCAGTACTTC. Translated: CASSLGVSYEQYF.

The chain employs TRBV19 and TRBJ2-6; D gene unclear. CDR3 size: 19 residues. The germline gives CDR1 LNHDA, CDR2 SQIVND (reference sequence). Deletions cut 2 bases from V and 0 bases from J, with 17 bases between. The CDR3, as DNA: TGTGCCAGTAGTATATCAGAGGTGCCCTTTTTCTCTGGGGCCAACGTCCTGACTTTC. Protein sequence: CASSISEVPFFSGANVLTF.

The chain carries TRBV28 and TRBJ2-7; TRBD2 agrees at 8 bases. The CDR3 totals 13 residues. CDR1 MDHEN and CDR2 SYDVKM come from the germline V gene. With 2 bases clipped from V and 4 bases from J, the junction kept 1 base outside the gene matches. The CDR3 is CASSLAGGYEQYF. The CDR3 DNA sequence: TGTGCCAGCAGTTTAGCGGGAGGATACGAGCAGTACTTC.

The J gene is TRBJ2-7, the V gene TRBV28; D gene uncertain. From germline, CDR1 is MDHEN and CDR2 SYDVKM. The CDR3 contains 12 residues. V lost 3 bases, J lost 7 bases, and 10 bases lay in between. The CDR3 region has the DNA TGTGCCAGCAGTTTGGGATTGAGGGAGCAGTACTTC. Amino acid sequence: CASSLGLREQYF.

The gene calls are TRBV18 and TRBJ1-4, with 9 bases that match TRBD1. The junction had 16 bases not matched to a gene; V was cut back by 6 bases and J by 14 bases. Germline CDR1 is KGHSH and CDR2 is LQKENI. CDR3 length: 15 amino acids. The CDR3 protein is CASSAGDRGDLLLFF. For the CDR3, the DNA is TGTGCCAGCTCGGCCGGCGACAGGGGGGATTTACTGCTGTTTTTT.

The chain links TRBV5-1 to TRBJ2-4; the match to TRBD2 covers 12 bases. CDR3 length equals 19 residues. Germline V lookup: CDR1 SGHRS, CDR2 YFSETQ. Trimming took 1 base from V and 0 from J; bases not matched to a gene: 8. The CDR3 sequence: CASSLSLAGGVSAKNIQYF. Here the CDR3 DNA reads TGCGCCAGCAGCTTGAGCCTAGCGGGAGGGGTTTCAGCCAAAAACATTCAGTACTTC.

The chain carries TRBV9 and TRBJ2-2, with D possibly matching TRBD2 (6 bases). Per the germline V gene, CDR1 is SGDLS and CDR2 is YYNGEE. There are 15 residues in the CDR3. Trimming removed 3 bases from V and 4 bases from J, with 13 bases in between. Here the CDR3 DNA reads TGTGCCAGCAGCGGGAGGGTTGGTAGCACCGGGGAGCTGTTTTTT. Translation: CASSGRVGSTGELFF.

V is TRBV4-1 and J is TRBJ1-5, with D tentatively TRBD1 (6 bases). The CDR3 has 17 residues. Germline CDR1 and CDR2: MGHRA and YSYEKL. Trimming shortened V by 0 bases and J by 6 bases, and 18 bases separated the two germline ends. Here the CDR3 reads CASSQEITRGGSQPQHF. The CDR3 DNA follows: TGCGCCAGCAGCCAAGAAATAACCAGGGGAGGCTCTCAGCCCCAGCATTTT.

CDR3 sequence (DNA): TGTGCCAGCAGCTTAGGGGACAGAGCCTCCTATGGCTACACCTTC. The encoded protein is CASSLGDRASYGYTF. The chain uses TRBV7-2 and TRBJ1-2; 7 nucleotides align to TRBD1. The CDR3 is 15 amino acids. In germline, CDR1 is SGHTA, CDR2 FQGNSA. J was trimmed by 4 bases and V by 1 base; bases with no gene match: 6.

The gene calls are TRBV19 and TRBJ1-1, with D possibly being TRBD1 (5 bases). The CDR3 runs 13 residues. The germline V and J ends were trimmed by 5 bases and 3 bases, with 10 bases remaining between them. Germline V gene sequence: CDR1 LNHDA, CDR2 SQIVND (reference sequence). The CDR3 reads CASSSPGYTEAFF. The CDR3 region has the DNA TGTGCCAGTAGTTCTCCAGGGTACACTGAAGCTTTCTTT.

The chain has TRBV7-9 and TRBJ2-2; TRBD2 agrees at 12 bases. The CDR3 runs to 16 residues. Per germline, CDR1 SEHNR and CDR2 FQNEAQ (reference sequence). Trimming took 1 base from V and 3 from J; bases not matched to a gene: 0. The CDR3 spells CASSLGLAGDTGELFF. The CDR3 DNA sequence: TGTGCCAGCAGCTTAGGACTAGCGGGAGACACCGGGGAGCTGTTTTTT.

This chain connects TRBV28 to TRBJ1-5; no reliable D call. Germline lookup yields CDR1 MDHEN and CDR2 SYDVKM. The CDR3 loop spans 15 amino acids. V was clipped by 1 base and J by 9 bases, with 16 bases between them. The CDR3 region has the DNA TGTGCCAGCAGTTTATCGTGGCGGGTTAGGAGGCCCCAGCATTTT. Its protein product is CASSLSWRVRRPQHF.